This is a list of T cell receptor beta chains from one sample in a study of blood T cell repertoires in COVID-19. Only in-frame clones appear in the TCRdb table, and some are missing; sequencing was by immunoSEQ multiplex PCR. The sample holds 300,000 to 350,000 clones; approximately 88% are singletons and the top ten take 1.5% to 2%. Material: peripheral blood. Receptors were obtained from a woman younger than 45 with COVID-19, enrolled during active disease. The CDR3 runs from the conserved cysteine through the conserved F or W. The D gene is left open where the match is weak. The size entry is marked missing in some rows and otherwise reads once, few, many or a size class.

V	J	size	D	DNA	CDR3
TRBV10-3	TRBJ1-1	-	-	TGTGCCATCTTAGAGAGGGTGGGCACTGAAGCTTTCTTT	CAILERVGTEAFF
TRBV10-3	TRBJ2-1	-	-	TGTGCCATCAGTGACCGATCCGGGGAAGCCTACAATGAGCAGTTCTTC	CAISDRSGEAYNEQFF
TRBV2	TRBJ1-6	-	-	TGTGCCAGCCGCCCGCAGGGTGCTTTTTCACCCCTCCACTTT	CASRPQGAFSPLHF
TRBV2	TRBJ1-5	few	-	TGTGCCAGCAGTGATGACCAGGGGAGAGATCAGCCCCAGCATTTT	CASSDDQGRDQPQHF
TRBV5-5	TRBJ1-1	-	-	TGTGCCAGCAGCTTGGTGGCAGGGGAGTACACTGAAGCTTTCTTT	CASSLVAGEYTEAFF
TRBV29-1	TRBJ2-1	-	TRBD2	TGCAGCGTTGTCCTAGCGGGGGCCACCAATGAGCAGTTCTTC	CSVVLAGATNEQFF
TRBV2	TRBJ2-3	-	TRBD1	TGTGCCAGCAGTTCGGGACAGGGAGGCACAGATACGCAGTATTTT	CASSSGQGGTDTQYF
TRBV4-2	TRBJ1-1	-	-	TGTGCCAGCAGCCTCCAGACGGGGGTTGAAGCTTTCTTT	CASSLQTGVEAFF
TRBV11-3	TRBJ2-3	once	-	TGTGCCAGCAGCTTCCCAGGGCAAGATACGCAGTATTTT	CASSFPGQDTQYF
TRBV5-1	TRBJ1-2	once	-	TGCGCCAGCACCGAAAGGGGAGGCAGCTCGGGGGGCTACACCTTC	CASTERGGSSGGYTF
TRBV30	TRBJ2-7	-	TRBD1	TGTGCCTGGAGTGTTCCGACAGGGATGGGTAACGAGCAGTACTTC	CAWSVPTGMGNEQYF
TRBV29-1	TRBJ2-5	-	-	TGCAGCGTTTGGGGGGTAGAGACCCAGTACTTC	CSVWGVETQYF
TRBV29-1	TRBJ2-7	-	TRBD2	TGCAGCGTTGCTAGCGGTAGCTCCTACGAGCAGTACTTC	CSVASGSSYEQYF
TRBV19	TRBJ1-2	-	TRBD1	TGTGCCAGTCGACAGGGTTTGGATGGCTACACCTTC	CASRQGLDGYTF
TRBV19	TRBJ1-1	-	TRBD1	TGTGCCAGTACCCTAACAGGGGTTACCACTGAAGCTTTCTTT	CASTLTGVTTEAFF
TRBV6-6	TRBJ2-1	-	TRBD1	TGTGCCAGCAGCCAAAAGCGACAGGGGTTGCAGTTCTTC	CASSQKRQGLQFF
TRBV11-2	TRBJ1-5	-	TRBD1	TGTGCCAGCAGCGCGACAGGGAGAAAGCCCCAGCATTTT	CASSATGRKPQHF
TRBV3-1/TRBV3-2	TRBJ1-1	-	-	TGTGCCAGCAGCCAAGAAGGGGGGAACACTGAAGCTTTCTTT	CASSQEGGNTEAFF
TRBV28	TRBJ1-5	-	TRBD1	TGTGCCAGCAGTTTAAAGGGGGCGTATAATCAGCCCCAGCATTTT	CASSLKGAYNQPQHF
TRBV12-3/TRBV12-4	TRBJ1-1	-	-	TGTGCCAGCAGACTTGCGGTGAACACTGAAGCTTTCTTT	CASRLAVNTEAFF
TRBV9	TRBJ2-5	-	-	TGTGCCAGCAGCGTAGTTTCAGGAGAGACCCAGTACTTC	CASSVVSGETQYF
TRBV7-8	TRBJ2-3	-	TRBD2	TGTGCCAGCAGCGCAAGCGACCTAGCGGTATACACAGATACGCAGTATTTT	CASSASDLAVYTDTQYF
TRBV10-3	TRBJ1-4	-	TRBD1	TGTGCCTCCCGGGACAGGGATGGGGAAAAACTGTTTTTT	CASRDRDGEKLFF
TRBV30	TRBJ1-1	-	-	TGTGCCTTTTCCGGGAGCACTGAAGCTTTCTTT	CAFSGSTEAFF
TRBV7-2	TRBJ2-4	-	TRBD1	TGTGCCAGCAGCCTATCCGGGACAGATCAAAACATTCAGTACTTC	CASSLSGTDQNIQYF
TRBV2	TRBJ2-3	-	-	TGTGCCAGCCAAGAGGTTCCCTCTAGCACAGATACGCAGTATTTT	CASQEVPSSTDTQYF
TRBV10-3	TRBJ2-5	few	-	TGTGCCTCAGGGGGGCTAGACAAAGAGACCCAGTACTTC	CASGGLDKETQYF
TRBV7-9	TRBJ2-2	-	-	TGTGCCAGCAGCTCTTCCGGGGAGCTGTTTTTT	CASSSSGELFF
TRBV6-5	TRBJ1-1	-	TRBD1	TGTGCCAGCAGAACAGGGGTGAGAGAAGCTTTCTTT	CASRTGVREAFF
TRBV7-3	TRBJ1-1	-	TRBD1	TGTGCCAGCAGCTCCACAGGGGGCCAAGCTTTCTTT	CASSSTGGQAFF
TRBV7-2	TRBJ1-3	-	-	TGTGCCAGCAGCCGCGACAGGCGCTCTGGAAACACCATATATTTT	CASSRDRRSGNTIYF
TRBV3-1/TRBV3-2	TRBJ1-1	-	TRBD1	TGTGCCAGCAGCCAGGAACTCCTAACCGCCGGGACAGATACTTTCTTT	CASSQELLTAGTDTFF
TRBV19	TRBJ1-5	-	-	TGTGCCAGTAGTAATTGGGAGGGAGGGCCCCAGCATTTT	CASSNWEGGPQHF
TRBV24-1	TRBJ2-5	few	TRBD2	TGTGCCACCAGCCCCCGGGGGGGGAAAGAGACCCAGTACTTC	CATSPRGGKETQYF
TRBV28	TRBJ1-1	few	TRBD1	TGTGCCAGCAGAGACAGGGGGCGCGAAGGTGAAGCTTTCTTT	CASRDRGREGEAFF
TRBV5-4	TRBJ1-6	-	TRBD1	TGTGCCAGCAGCATCGACAGGGTGAATTCACCCCTCCACTTT	CASSIDRVNSPLHF